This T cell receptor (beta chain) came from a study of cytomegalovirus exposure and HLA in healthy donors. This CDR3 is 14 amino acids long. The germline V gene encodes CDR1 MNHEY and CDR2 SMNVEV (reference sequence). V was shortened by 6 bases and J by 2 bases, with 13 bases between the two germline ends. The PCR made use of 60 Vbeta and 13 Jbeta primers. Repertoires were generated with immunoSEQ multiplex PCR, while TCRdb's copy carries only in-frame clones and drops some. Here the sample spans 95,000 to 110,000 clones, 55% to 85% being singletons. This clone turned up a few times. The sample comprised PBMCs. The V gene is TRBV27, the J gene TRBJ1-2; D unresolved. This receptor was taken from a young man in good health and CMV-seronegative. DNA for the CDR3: TGTGCCAGCAGCGGCAGCCGCGGGAACTATGGCTACACCTTC. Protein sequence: CASSGSRGNYGYTF.